These 18 T cell receptor beta chains came from one sample sequenced in a study of cytomegalovirus exposure and HLA in healthy donors. The PCR was carried out with 60 Vbeta primers and 13 Jbeta primers. Generated by immunoSEQ multiplex PCR, the TCRdb table keeps only in-frame clones and is missing some. This sample has about 220,000 clones, with 65% to 85% found just once. Material for sequencing was PBMCs. These receptors were obtained from a boy aged 2 to 10 in good health and CMV-seronegative.

V gene TRBV6-1 combines with J gene TRBJ2-5; 8 bases are a match to TRBD2. CDR3 length: 14 amino acids. V lost 7 bases and J lost 5; bases outside the gene matches: 9. Germline CDR1 and CDR2: MNHNS and SASEGT. CDR3 DNA sequence: TGTGCCAGCATCATAGCGGGGTCGGACGAGACCCAGTACTTC. Encoded protein: CASIIAGSDETQYF.

This clone was picked up a small number of times. This chain links TRBV27 with TRBJ1-6; 12 bases match TRBD1. The CDR3 has 15 residues. Germline V gene data show CDR1 as MNHEY and CDR2 as SMNVEV (reference sequence). With V trimmed by 8 bases and J by 7 bases, 6 bases remained unmatched. CDR3: CASAGQGARNSPLHF. The CDR3 region has the DNA TGTGCCAGCGCGGGACAGGGGGCCCGAAATTCACCCCTCCACTTT.

This sequence joins TRBV2 and TRBJ2-3, with 7 bases lining up with TRBD2. The CDR3 is made up of 11 amino acids. J gave up 9 bases and V 7 bases, and 4 bases lay outside the gene matches. Germline loops: CDR1 SNHLY, CDR2 FYNNEI. CDR3 nucleotide sequence: TGTGCCAGCACGGGGGGTGGCACGCAGTATTTT. Protein: CASTGGGTQYF.

V usage is TRBV14 and J usage is TRBJ2-5, with 8 bases aligning to TRBD2. This CDR3 is 16 amino acids long. V dropped 4 bases and J dropped 4; count of bases not matched to a gene: 11. Germline values: CDR1 SGHDN, CDR2 FVKESK. CDR3 in DNA: TGTGCCAGCAGCCCTCGGCGGGTAGCGGGGCTAGAGACCCAGTACTTC. Protein product: CASSPRRVAGLETQYF.

This chain uses TRBV6-1 with TRBJ2-5; D is possibly TRBD2 (6 bases). TRBJ2-7 matches the DNA end more closely, so the J call is doubtful. The germline CDR1 and CDR2 sequences are MNHNS and SASEGT. The CDR3 is 14 amino acids. CDR3 region: CASSSATSPYEQYF. In nucleotides, the CDR3 is TGTGCCAGCAGCTCCGCAACTAGCCCCTACGAGCAGTACTTC.

Turning to this clone: The same CDR3 also results from other DNA sequences found in this sample. The CDR3 region is CASSVGGGYQETQYF. In nucleotides, the CDR3 is TGTGCCAGCAGCGTAGGGGGGGGGTACCAAGAGACCCAGTACTTC. The V and J genes are TRBV9 and TRBJ2-5, with 7 bases fitting TRBD2. Germline V gives CDR1 SGDLS, CDR2 YYNGEE. V lost 0 bases and J lost 0; bases outside the gene matches: 2. The CDR3 totals 15 residues.

The chain couples TRBV9 to TRBJ1-2; tentative D call: TRBD1 (5 bases). Trimming left V 3 bases short and J 2 bases short, with 11 bases between. The V gene's germline CDR1 is SGDLS and CDR2 YYNGEE. There are 14 residues in the CDR3. The CDR3 DNA follows: TGTGCCAGCAGCGATCCGGGGGTCAACTATGGCTACACCTTC. It codes for CASSDPGVNYGYTF. The full variable domain, in which reference TRBV9 and TRBJ1-2 provide the parts outside the CDR3, is DSGVTQTPKHLITATGQRVTLRCSPRSGDLSVYWYQQSLDQGLQFLIQYYNGEERAKGNILERFSAQQFPDLHSELNLSSLELGDSALYFCASSDPGVNYGYTFGSGTRLTVV.

The rearrangement joins TRBV6-4 to TRBJ2-5; no definite D call. Trimming cost V 9 bases and J 5 bases, with 16 bases left between them. Germline CDR1 and CDR2: MRHNA and SNTAGT. CDR3 length: 13 amino acids. The CDR3 here is CASSRSPGETQYF. CDR3 coding DNA: TGTGCCAGTTCAAGGTCACCAGGCGAGACCCAGTACTTC.

The chain carries TRBV5-6 and TRBJ2-7, with D possibly matching TRBD2 (5 bases). Germline lookup yields CDR1 SGHDT and CDR2 YYEEEE. The CDR3 loop spans 16 amino acids. Trimming stripped 4 bases from V and 3 bases from J, with 20 bases between. In DNA form, the CDR3 reads TGTGCCAGCAGCCTGGACTGGAGTTCGGTGGGCTACGAGCAGTACTTC. Translated, it gives CASSLDWSSVGYEQYF.

Turning to this clone: Other nucleotide sequences in the sample specify the same CDR3. The chain is built from TRBV7-9 and TRBJ1-1; D is unclear. Looked up from germline, CDR1 is SEHNR and CDR2 is FQNEAQ (reference sequence). The CDR3 contains 14 residues. V lost 1 base and J 2 bases, leaving 8 bases between the germline ends. CDR3 DNA sequence: TGTGCCAGCAGCTTAGGTGGAGGTAACACTGAAGCTTTCTTT. It specifies CASSLGGGNTEAFF. The complete variable domain, with remaining parts taken from reference TRBV7-9 and TRBJ1-1, reads DTGVSQNPRHKITKRGQNVTFRCDPISEHNRLYWYRQTLGQGPEFLTYFQNEAQLEKSRLLSDRFSAERPKGSFSTLEIQRTEQGDSAMYLCASSLGGGNTEAFFGQGTRLTVV.

The rearrangement uses TRBV5-4 and TRBJ2-3, with D unclear. Trimming removed 3 bases from V and 7 bases from J, with 6 bases in between. CDR1 is SGHNT and CDR2 is YYREEE in the germline V gene (reference sequence). This CDR3 comprises 11 residues. Written as DNA, the CDR3 is TGTGCCAGCAGCTCCTCTAATACGCAGTATTTT. Its translation: CASSSSNTQYF.

As for this clone: Other nucleotide sequences in the sample specify the same CDR3. CDR3 sequence (DNA): TGTGCCAGCAGCGCGGGAACAGGGCCGTACGAGCAGTACTTC. It specifies CASSAGTGPYEQYF. The genes are TRBV9 and TRBJ2-7; the D gene is possibly TRBD1 (6 bases). Trimming stripped 3 bases from V and 4 bases from J, with 14 bases between. The V gene's germline CDR1 is SGDLS and CDR2 YYNGEE. The CDR3 totals 14 residues.

This clone was recorded once. This chain uses TRBV19 with TRBJ2-2; 8 positions match TRBD1. Germline values: CDR1 LNHDA, CDR2 SQIVND (reference sequence). This CDR3 comprises 15 residues. J gave up 3 bases and V 5 bases, and 5 bases lay outside the gene matches. CDR3 in DNA: TGTGCCAGTAGTTTTCAGGGGGCGGACACCGGGGAGCTGTTTTTT. It encodes CASSFQGADTGELFF.

In the case of this clone: The conserved final phenylalanine or tryptophan is absent from the CDR3, which likely points to a read error. The chain combines TRBV6-4 with TRBJ1-1, with D unresolved. CDR1 and CDR2 from the germline V gene are MRHNA and SNTAGT. The CDR3 is 13 amino acids. V shed 5 bases and J shed 1 base, with 8 bases lying between them. The CDR3 DNA reads as TGTGCCAGCAGTCCCAGCGAGAACACTGAAGCTTTCCTT. Encoded protein: CASSPSENTEAFL.

The chain combines TRBV9 with TRBJ2-7, with 12 bases matching TRBD2. The CDR3 is 15 amino acids. CDR1 is SGDLS and CDR2 is YYNGEE in the germline V gene. The V and J ends lost 0 bases and 6 bases, in that order; junction bases with no gene match: 4. Here the CDR3 DNA reads TGTGCCAGCAGCGTAGCTAGCGGGGGGGCGGCCGAGCAGTACTTC. This encodes CASSVASGGAAEQYF. Looking up the rest from reference TRBV9 and TRBJ2-7 gives the full variable domain: DSGVTQTPKHLITATGQRVTLRCSPRSGDLSVYWYQQSLDQGLQFLIQYYNGEERAKGNILERFSAQQFPDLHSELNLSSLELGDSALYFCASSVASGGAAEQYFGPGTRLTVT.

This chain uses TRBV27 with TRBJ2-3; 8 nucleotides line up with TRBD2. Per the germline V gene, CDR1 is MNHEY and CDR2 is SMNVEV (reference sequence). This CDR3 spans 15 amino acids. V dropped 3 bases and J dropped 6; count of bases not matched to a gene: 8. In DNA form, the CDR3 reads TGTGCCAGCAGTTTCCGGACCGCGGGGGGCGATACGCAGTATTTT. Its protein is CASSFRTAGGDTQYF.

On this clone itself: This CDR3 is also generated by other DNA sequences in the sample. The V and J genes are TRBV19 and TRBJ1-2; a weak D match, TRBD1 (6 bases). In germline, CDR1 is LNHDA, CDR2 SQIVND (reference sequence). The CDR3 has 10 residues. With 7 bases removed from V and 8 bases from J, the gap between germline ends came to 8 bases. The CDR3 loop is CASKGDGYTF. In nucleotides, the CDR3 is TGTGCCAGTAAGGGGGACGGCTACACCTTC.

V is TRBV5-1 and J is TRBJ2-3, with D maybe TRBD2 (6 bases). Germline V gene data show CDR1 as SGHRS and CDR2 as YFSETQ. The V end was cut by 0 bases, the J end by 0 bases, with 8 bases between. The CDR3 loop spans 15 amino acids. CDR3 bases: TGCGCCAGCAGCTTGGCGGGGACTAGCACAGATACGCAGTATTTT. It translates to CASSLAGTSTDTQYF.